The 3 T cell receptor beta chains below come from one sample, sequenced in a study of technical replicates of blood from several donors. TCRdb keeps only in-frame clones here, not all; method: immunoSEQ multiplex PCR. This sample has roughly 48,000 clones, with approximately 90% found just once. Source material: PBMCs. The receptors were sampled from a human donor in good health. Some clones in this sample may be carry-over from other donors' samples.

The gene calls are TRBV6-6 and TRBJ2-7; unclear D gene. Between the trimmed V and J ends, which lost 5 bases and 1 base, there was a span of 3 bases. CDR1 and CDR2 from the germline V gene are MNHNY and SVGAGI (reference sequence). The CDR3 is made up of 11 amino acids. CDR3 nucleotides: TGTGCCAGCAGTCGGTCCTACGAGCAGTACTTC. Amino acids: CASSRSYEQYF.

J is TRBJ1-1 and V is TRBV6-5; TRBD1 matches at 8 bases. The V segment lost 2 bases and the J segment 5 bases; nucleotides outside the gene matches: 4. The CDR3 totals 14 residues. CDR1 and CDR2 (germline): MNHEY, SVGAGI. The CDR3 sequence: CASSYGQGHTEAFF. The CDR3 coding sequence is TGTGCCAGCAGTTACGGACAGGGTCATACTGAAGCTTTCTTT.

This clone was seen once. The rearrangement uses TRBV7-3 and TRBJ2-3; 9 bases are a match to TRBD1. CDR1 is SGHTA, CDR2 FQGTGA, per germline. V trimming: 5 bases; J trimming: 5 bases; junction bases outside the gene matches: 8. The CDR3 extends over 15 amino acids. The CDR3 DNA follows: TGTGCCAGCAGCCTCCGGGACAGGGTGGAAGATACGCAGTATTTT. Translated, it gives CASSLRDRVEDTQYF. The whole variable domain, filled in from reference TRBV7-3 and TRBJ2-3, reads GAGVSQTPSNKVTEKGKYVELRCDPISGHTALYWYRQSLGQGPEFLIYFQGTGAADDSGLPNDRFFAVRPEGSVSTLKIQRTERGDSAVYLCASSLRDRVEDTQYFGPGTRLTVL.